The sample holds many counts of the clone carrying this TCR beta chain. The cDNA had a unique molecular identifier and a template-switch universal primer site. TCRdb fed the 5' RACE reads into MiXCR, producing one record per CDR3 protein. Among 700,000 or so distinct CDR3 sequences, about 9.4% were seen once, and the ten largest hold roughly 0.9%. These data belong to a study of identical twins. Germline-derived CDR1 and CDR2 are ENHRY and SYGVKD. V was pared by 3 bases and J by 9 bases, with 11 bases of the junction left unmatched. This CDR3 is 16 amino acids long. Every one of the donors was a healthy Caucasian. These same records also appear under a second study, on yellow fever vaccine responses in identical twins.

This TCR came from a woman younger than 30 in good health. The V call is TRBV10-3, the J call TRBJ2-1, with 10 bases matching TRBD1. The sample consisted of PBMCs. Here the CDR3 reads CAISDPDRGLFSEQFF. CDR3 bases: TGTGCCATCAGTGACCCTGACAGGGGGCTGTTTAGTGAGCAGTTCTTC.